Listed below are T cell receptor beta chains from one sample, sequenced in a study of memory CD4+ T cells and cytomegalovirus serostatus. Clones were read by immunoSEQ multiplex PCR, and TCRdb kept only the in-frame ones, dropping some. The sample carries about 61,000 clones, approximately 85% recorded once. Sequencing input: memory CD4+ T cells from blood. These receptors were taken from an adult in good health and CMV-seronegative. Each CDR3 is given with its conserved first and last residue. The order of the fields is CDR3 DNA, CDR3 protein, clone size, D gene, J gene, V gene. D genes are given only for firm matches. Only part of the rows carry a size: once, few, many, or a class if the clone is expanded.

CDR3 DNA: TGTGCCACCAGCAGAGACAACGGACTGTACAATGAGCAGTTCTTC
CDR3 protein: CATSRDNGLYNEQFF
clone size: once
D gene: .
J gene: TRBJ2-1
V gene: TRBV15

CDR3 DNA: TGTGCCAGCATCAAGGGGCCCATGTACTATGGCTACACCTTC
CDR3 protein: CASIKGPMYYGYTF
clone size: .
D gene: .
J gene: TRBJ1-2
V gene: TRBV7-9

CDR3 DNA: TGTGCCAGCAGTTACACGAGGATGAACACTGAAGCTTTCTTT
CDR3 protein: CASSYTRMNTEAFF
clone size: few
D gene: .
J gene: TRBJ1-1
V gene: TRBV6-5

CDR3 DNA: TGTGCCAGCAGTTACCCCAAACCAAGGCGGACGCAGTATTTT
CDR3 protein: CASSYPKPRRTQYF
clone size: .
D gene: .
J gene: TRBJ2-3
V gene: TRBV6-7

CDR3 DNA: TGCAGCGCCATTCTGGGACTAGCGGGGCACGAGCAGTACTTC
CDR3 protein: CSAILGLAGHEQYF
clone size: .
D gene: TRBD2
J gene: TRBJ2-7
V gene: TRBV29-1

CDR3 DNA: TGTGCCAGCTCACCAAAGGCCGGCAGGGTCGCCTACGAGCAGTACTTC
CDR3 protein: CASSPKAGRVAYEQYF
clone size: .
D gene: .
J gene: TRBJ2-7
V gene: TRBV18

CDR3 DNA: TGTGCCAGCAGTGCCCCCCCCGGGGAGCTGTTTTTT
CDR3 protein: CASSAPPGELFF
clone size: .
D gene: .
J gene: TRBJ2-2
V gene: TRBV2

CDR3 DNA: TGTGCTAGTGGTTCCAACACGGGAGGGGCTGAAGCTTTCTTT
CDR3 protein: CASGSNTGGAEAFF
clone size: .
D gene: .
J gene: TRBJ1-1
V gene: TRBV12-5

CDR3 DNA: TGTGCCAGCAGAGGTAGCGCGGGTCGAAACGAGCAGTACTTC
CDR3 protein: CASRGSAGRNEQYF
clone size: .
D gene: .
J gene: TRBJ2-7
V gene: TRBV6-1

CDR3 DNA: TGTGCCAGCAGCCGGACCGACAACTACGAGCAGTACTTC
CDR3 protein: CASSRTDNYEQYF
clone size: .
D gene: .
J gene: TRBJ2-7
V gene: TRBV7-2

CDR3 DNA: TGTGCCAGTAGTATCTCCGGAGATACGCAGTATTTT
CDR3 protein: CASSISGDTQYF
clone size: few
D gene: .
J gene: TRBJ2-3
V gene: TRBV19

CDR3 DNA: TGTGCCAGTAATAAACGGGACAGACTAAATTCACCCCTCCACTTT
CDR3 protein: CASNKRDRLNSPLHF
clone size: few
D gene: TRBD1
J gene: TRBJ1-6
V gene: TRBV19

CDR3 DNA: TGTGCCAGCAGCGTAGCTACGGGGGGCGGGGGTGCTAACTATGGCTACACCTTC
CDR3 protein: CASSVATGGGGANYGYTF
clone size: .
D gene: .
J gene: TRBJ1-2
V gene: TRBV9

CDR3 DNA: TGTGCCAGCAGAGACCGGGGGGTGACCAACTATGGCTACACCTTC
CDR3 protein: CASRDRGVTNYGYTF
clone size: .
D gene: .
J gene: TRBJ1-2
V gene: TRBV7-2

CDR3 DNA: TGTGCCAGCAGCCACGGGGGGCAGGGGGTGGCTGAAGCTTTCTTT
CDR3 protein: CASSHGGQGVAEAFF
clone size: .
D gene: TRBD1
J gene: TRBJ1-1
V gene: TRBV4-2

CDR3 DNA: TGTGCCAGCAGCCAAGAGGTTGGTACAGGGGATTCCTACGAGCAGTACTTC
CDR3 protein: CASSQEVGTGDSYEQYF
clone size: .
D gene: TRBD1
J gene: TRBJ2-7
V gene: TRBV4-2

CDR3 DNA: TGTGCCAGCAGCCAGGCCGGGACCCTGAAAAACATTCAGTACTTC
CDR3 protein: CASSQAGTLKNIQYF
clone size: .
D gene: .
J gene: TRBJ2-4
V gene: TRBV14

CDR3 DNA: TGTGCCAGCAGTCAAACAGGGGGCGCAGATACGCAGTATTTT
CDR3 protein: CASSQTGGADTQYF
clone size: .
D gene: TRBD1
J gene: TRBJ2-3
V gene: TRBV28

CDR3 DNA: TGTGCCAGCAGCTTAGGCTCAACAGATACGCAGTATTTT
CDR3 protein: CASSLGSTDTQYF
clone size: .
D gene: .
J gene: TRBJ2-3
V gene: TRBV7-9

CDR3 DNA: TGTGCCAGCACTCGCGGGGTAGGGCTGGGGACTGAAGCTTTCTTT
CDR3 protein: CASTRGVGLGTEAFF
clone size: .
D gene: .
J gene: TRBJ1-1
V gene: TRBV6-1

CDR3 DNA: TGCGCCAGCAGCCCGGGGGGGTTGGGGATGAACACTGAAGCTTTCTTT
CDR3 protein: CASSPGGLGMNTEAFF
clone size: .
D gene: .
J gene: TRBJ1-1
V gene: TRBV4-1

CDR3 DNA: TGCGCCAGCAGCTTGGAGGGGCACTCTGGAAACACCATATATTTT
CDR3 protein: CASSLEGHSGNTIYF
clone size: .
D gene: .
J gene: TRBJ1-3
V gene: TRBV5-1